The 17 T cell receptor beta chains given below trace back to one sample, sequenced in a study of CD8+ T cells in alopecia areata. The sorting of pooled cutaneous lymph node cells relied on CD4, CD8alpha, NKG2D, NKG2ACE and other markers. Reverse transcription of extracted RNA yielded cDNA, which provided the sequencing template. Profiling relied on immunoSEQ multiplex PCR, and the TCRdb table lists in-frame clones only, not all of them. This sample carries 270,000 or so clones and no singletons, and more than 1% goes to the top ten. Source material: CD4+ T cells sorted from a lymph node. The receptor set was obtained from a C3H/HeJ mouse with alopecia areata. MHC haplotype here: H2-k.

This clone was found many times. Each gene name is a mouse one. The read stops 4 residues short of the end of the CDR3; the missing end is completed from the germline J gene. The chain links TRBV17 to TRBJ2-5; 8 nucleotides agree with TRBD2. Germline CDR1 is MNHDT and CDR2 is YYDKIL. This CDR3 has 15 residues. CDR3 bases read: TGTGCTAGCAGTAGAATCCGGGACTGGACCGAC. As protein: CASSRIRDWTD. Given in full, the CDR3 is CASSRIRDWTDTQYF.

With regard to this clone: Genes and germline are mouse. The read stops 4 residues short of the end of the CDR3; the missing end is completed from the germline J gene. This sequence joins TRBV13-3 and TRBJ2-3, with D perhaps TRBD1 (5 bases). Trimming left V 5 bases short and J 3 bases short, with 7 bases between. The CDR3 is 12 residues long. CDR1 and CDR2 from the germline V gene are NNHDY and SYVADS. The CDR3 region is CASSHRAETLYF. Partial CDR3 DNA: TGTGCCAGCAGCCACAGGGCAGAA.

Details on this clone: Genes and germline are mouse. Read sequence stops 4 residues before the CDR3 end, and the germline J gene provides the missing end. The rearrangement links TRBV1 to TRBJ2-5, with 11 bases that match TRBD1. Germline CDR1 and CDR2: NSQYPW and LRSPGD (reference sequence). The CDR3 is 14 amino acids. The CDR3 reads CTCSGGQGDDTQYF. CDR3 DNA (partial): TGCACCTGCAGTGGGGGACAGGGGGATGAC.

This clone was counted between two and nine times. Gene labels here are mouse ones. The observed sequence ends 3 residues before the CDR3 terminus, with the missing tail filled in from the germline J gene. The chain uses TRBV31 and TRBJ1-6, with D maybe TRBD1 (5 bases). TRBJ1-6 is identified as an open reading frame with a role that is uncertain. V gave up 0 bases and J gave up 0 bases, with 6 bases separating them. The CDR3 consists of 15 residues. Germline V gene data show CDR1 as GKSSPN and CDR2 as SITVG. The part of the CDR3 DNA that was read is TGTGCCTGGAGTCTCGACAGTTCCTATAATTCGCCC. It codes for CAWSLDSSYNSP. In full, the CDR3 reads CAWSLDSSYNSPLYF.

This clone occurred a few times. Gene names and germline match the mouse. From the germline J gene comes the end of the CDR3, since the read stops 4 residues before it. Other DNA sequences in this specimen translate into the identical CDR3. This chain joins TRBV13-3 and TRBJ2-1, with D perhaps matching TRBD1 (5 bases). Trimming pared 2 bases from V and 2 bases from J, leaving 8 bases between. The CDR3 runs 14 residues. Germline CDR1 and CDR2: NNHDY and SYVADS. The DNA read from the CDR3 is TGTGCCAGCAGTGACCGAGGGGACTATGCT. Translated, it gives CASSDRGDYA. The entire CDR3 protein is CASSDRGDYAEQFF.

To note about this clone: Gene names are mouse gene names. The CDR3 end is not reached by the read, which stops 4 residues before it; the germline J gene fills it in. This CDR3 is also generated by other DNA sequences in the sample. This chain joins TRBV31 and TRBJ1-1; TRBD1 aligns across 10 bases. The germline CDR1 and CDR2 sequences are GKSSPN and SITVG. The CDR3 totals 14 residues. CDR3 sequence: CAWSLRTGGREVFF. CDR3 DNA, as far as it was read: TGTGCCTGGAGTCTAAGGACAGGGGGGCGA.

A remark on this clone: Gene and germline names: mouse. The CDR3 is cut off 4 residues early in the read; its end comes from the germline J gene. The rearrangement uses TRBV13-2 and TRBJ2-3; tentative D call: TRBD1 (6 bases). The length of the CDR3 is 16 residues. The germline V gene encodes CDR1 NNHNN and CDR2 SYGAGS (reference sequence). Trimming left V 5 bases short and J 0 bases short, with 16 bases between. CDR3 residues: CASGHRDKPSAETLYF. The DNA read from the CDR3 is TGTGCCAGCGGCCACCGGGACAAACCTAGTGCAGAA.

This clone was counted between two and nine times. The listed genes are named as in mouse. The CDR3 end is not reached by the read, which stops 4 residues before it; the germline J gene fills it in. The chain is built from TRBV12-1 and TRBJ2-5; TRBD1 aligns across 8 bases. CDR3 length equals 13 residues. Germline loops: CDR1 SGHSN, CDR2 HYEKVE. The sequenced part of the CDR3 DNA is TGTGCCAGCTCTCCGGGACAGGAGGAC. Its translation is CASSPGQED. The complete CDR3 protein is CASSPGQEDTQYF. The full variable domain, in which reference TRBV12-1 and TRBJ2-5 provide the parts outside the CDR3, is DSGVVQSPRHIIKEKGGRSVLTCIPISGHSNVVWYQQTLGKELKFLIQHYEKVERDKGFLPSRFSVQQFDDYHSEMNMSALELEDSAMYFCASSPGQEDTQYFGPGTRLLVL.

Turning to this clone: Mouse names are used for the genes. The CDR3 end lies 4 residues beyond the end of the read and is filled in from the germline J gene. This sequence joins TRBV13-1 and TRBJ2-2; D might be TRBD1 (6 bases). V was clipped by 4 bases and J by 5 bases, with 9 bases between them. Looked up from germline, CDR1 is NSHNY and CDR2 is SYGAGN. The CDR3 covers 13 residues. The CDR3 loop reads CASSQGRTGQLYF. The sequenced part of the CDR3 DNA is TGTGCCAGCAGTCAGGGGAGAACCGGG.

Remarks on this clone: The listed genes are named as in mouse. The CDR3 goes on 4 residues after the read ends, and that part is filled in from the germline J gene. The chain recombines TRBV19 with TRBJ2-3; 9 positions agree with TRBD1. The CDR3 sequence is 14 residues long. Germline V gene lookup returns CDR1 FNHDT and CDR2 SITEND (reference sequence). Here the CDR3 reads CASSPRQGEETLYF. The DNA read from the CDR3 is TGTGCCAGCAGTCCCCGACAGGGGGAAGAA.

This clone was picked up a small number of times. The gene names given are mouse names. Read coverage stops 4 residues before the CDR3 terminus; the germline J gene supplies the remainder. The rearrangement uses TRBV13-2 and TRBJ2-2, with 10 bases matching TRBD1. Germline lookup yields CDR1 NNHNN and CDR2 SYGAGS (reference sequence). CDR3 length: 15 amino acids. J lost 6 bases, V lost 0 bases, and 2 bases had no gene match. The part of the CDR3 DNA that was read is TGTGCCAGCGGTGATGTAGACAGGGGGCCCGGG. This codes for CASGDVDRGPG. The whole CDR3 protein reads CASGDVDRGPGQLYF.

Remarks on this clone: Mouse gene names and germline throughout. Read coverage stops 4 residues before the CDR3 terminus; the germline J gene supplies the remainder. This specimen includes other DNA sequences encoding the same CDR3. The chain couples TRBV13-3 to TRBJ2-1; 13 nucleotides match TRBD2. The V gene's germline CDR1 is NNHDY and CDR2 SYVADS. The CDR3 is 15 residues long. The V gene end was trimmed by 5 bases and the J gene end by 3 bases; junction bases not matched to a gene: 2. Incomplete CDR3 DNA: TGTGCCAGCAGAGGGACTGGGGGGGTCTATGCT. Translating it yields CASRGTGGVYA. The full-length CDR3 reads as CASRGTGGVYAEQFF.

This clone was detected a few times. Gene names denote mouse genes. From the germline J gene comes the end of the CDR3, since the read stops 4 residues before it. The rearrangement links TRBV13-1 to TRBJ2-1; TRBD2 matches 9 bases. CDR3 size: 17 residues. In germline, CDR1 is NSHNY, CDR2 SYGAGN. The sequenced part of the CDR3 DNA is TGTGCCAGCAGTGACGTCTTGGGGGGGCGCGTGGGGGCT. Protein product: CASSDVLGGRVGA. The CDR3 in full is CASSDVLGGRVGAEQFF.

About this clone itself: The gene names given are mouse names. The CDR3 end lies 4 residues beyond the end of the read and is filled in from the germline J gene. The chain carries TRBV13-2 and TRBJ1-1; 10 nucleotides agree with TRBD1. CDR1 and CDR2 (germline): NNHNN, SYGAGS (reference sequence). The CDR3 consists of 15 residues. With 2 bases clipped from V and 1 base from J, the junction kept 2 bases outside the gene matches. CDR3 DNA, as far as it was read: TGTGCCAGCGGTGAGCGGACAGGGGGAAACACA. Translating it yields CASGERTGGNT. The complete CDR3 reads CASGERTGGNTEVFF.

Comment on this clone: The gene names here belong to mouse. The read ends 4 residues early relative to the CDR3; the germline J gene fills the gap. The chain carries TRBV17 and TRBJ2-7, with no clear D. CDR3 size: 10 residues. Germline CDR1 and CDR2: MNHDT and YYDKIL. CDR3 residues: CASSPYEQYF. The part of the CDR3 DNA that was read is TGTGCTAGCAGTCCATAT. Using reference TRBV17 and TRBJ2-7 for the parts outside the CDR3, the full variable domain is DTTVKQNPRYKLARVGKPVNLICSQTMNHDTMYWYQKKPNQAPKLLLFYYDKILNREADTFEKFQSSRPNNSFCSLYIGSAGLEYSAMYLCASSPYEQYFGPGTRLTVL.

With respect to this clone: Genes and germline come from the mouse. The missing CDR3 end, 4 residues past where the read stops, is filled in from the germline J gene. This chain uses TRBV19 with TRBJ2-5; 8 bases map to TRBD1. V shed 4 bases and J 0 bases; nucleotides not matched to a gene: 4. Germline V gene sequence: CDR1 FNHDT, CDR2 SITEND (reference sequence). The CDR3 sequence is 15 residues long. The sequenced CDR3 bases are TGTGCCAGCAGTCGACAGGGGAGGAACCAAGAC. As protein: CASSRQGRNQD. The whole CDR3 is CASSRQGRNQDTQYF.

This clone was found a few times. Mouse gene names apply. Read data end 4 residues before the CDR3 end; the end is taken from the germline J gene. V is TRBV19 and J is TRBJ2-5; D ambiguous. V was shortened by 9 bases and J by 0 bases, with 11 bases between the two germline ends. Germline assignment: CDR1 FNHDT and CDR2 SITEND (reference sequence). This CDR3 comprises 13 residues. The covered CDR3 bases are TGTGCCACCATAACAGTTAACCAAGAC. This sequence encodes CATITVNQD. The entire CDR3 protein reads CATITVNQDTQYF. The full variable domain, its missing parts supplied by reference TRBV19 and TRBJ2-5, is GGIITQTPKFLIGQEGQKLTLKCQQNFNHDTMYWYRQDSGKGLRLIYYSITENDLQKGDLSEGYDASREKKSSFSLTVTSAQKNEMAVFLCATITVNQDTQYFGPGTRLLVL.